Described below is a single TCR beta chain sequence and its context. These data come from a study of CD8 T cells in Susac syndrome. The ends were cut back, 0 bases at V and 0 bases at J, with 9 bases in the middle. This CDR3 is built from 14 residues. The germline V gene has CDR1 DFQATT and CDR2 SNEGSKA (reference sequence). The RNA, about 0.45 to 1 ug, was put through reverse transcription using random hexamers. In TCRdb, the immunoSEQ multiplex PCR reads were re-called with MiXCR into one record per CDR3 protein. This sample yields about 120,000 distinct CDR3 sequences, of which 85% to 95% are seen a single time; roughly 0.12% belongs to the top ten.

Sample: CD8+ T cells from PBMCs. This rearrangement joins TRBV20-1 to TRBJ2-7; D may be TRBD2 (5 bases). This TCR derives from a human donor in good health. CDR3 nucleotide sequence: TGCAGTGCTAGAGATCCTAGCCGCTCCTACGAGCAGTACTTC. It translates to CSARDPSRSYEQYF.